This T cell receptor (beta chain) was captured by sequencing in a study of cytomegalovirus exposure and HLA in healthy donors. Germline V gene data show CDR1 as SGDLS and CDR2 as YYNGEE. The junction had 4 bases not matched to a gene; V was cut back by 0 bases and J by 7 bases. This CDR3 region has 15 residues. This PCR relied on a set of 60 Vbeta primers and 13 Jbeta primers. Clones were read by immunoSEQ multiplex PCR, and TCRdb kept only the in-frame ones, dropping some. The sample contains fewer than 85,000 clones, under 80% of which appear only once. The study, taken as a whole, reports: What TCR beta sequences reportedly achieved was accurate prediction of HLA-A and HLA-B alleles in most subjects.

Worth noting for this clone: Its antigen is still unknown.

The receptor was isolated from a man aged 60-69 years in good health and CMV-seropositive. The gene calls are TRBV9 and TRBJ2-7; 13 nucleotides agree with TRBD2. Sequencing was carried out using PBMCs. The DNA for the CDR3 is TGTGCCAGCAGCGTAGAGGGACTAGCGGGAAGGGAGCAGTACTTC. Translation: CASSVEGLAGREQYF.